This is a list of T cell receptor beta chains from one sample in a study of blood T cell repertoires in COVID-19. Assay: immunoSEQ multiplex PCR; the TCRdb copy retains only in-frame clones and omits some. The sample lists approximately 170,000 clones; 85% to 90% were seen once. Material for sequencing was peripheral blood. Receptors originate from a woman in her sixties or seventies with acute or convalescent COVID-19. The CDR3 runs from the conserved cysteine through the conserved F or W. The D gene is left open where the match is weak. Where a row states a size, it is once, few, many or the class of an expanded clone; other rows omit it.

j_call cdr3_length d_call v_call clone_size cdr3_nt cdr3_aa
TRBJ1-1 14 TRBD1 TRBV7-9 - TGTGCCAGCAGCTGGGGACAGGGAAACACTGAAGCTTTCTTT CASSWGQGNTEAFF
TRBJ2-1 12 - TRBV3-1/TRBV3-2 - TGTGCCATCTCGGGCGAGGGCGATGAGCAGTTCTTC CAISGEGDEQFF
TRBJ2-1 16 TRBD1 TRBV11-2 - TGTGCCAGCAGCCCCCGGGACAGGGGCTCCTACAATGAGCAGTTCTTC CASSPRDRGSYNEQFF
TRBJ1-1 11 TRBD1 TRBV20-1 - TGCAGTGCTAGGACACAGGGGGAAGCTTTCTTT CSARTQGEAFF
TRBJ2-3 16 TRBD2 TRBV15 - TGTGCCACCAGCAGGGACCTTAGCGGGGGGGCAGATACGCAGTATTTT CATSRDLSGGADTQYF
TRBJ1-2 15 - TRBV29-1 once TGCAGCGTTGACTCGTACCCCCTCGGGAGGCGCGGCTACACCTTC CSVDSYPLGRRGYTF
TRBJ2-7 13 - TRBV7-2 - TGTGCCAGCACCGGAAACCGCGGATACGAGCAGTACTTC CASTGNRGYEQYF
TRBJ1-5 14 TRBD1 TRBV5-1 - TGCGCCAGCAGCTTGGGACAGGGGGAACAGCCCCAGCATTTT CASSLGQGEQPQHF
TRBJ2-7 15 - TRBV15 - TGTGCCACCAGCAGAGGGAGGGGTTTGAGTTTGGAGCAGTACTTC CATSRGRGLSLEQYF
TRBJ2-7 19 - TRBV3-1/TRBV3-2 - TGTGCCAGCAGCCAAGTTCTGGGGGCCCCCCCCTTTGTGCCCTACGAGCAGTACTTC CASSQVLGAPPFVPYEQYF
TRBJ1-2 16 - TRBV10-3 - TGTGCCATAAAAGGGGTTCCCGGGGGGGACTACTATGGCTACACCTTC CAIKGVPGGDYYGYTF
TRBJ2-2 18 TRBD1 TRBV19 - TGTGCCAGTAGTATAGTTGCTTTGGGACAGACGAACACCGGGGAGCTGTTTTTT CASSIVALGQTNTGELFF
TRBJ2-7 14 - TRBV5-1 - TGCGCCAGCAGCACAGGGACACCCGGATACGAGCAGTACTTC CASSTGTPGYEQYF
TRBJ1-1 14 - TRBV6-1 few TGTGCCAGCAGTGAGTCATCACAGGTGATAGAAGCTTTCTTT CASSESSQVIEAFF
TRBJ1-5 16 - TRBV28 - TGTGCCAGCAGTCCCCCGGGGGGGAGTTTTAATCAGCCCCAGCATTTT CASSPPGGSFNQPQHF
TRBJ1-5 15 TRBD1 TRBV5-1 - TGCGCCAGCAGCTGGGACGGGACAGGGGGTCAGCCCCAGCATTTT CASSWDGTGGQPQHF
TRBJ2-1 16 - TRBV19 - TGTGCCGTAGAACCCACTAGAGCGGGCCCCTTTGGTGAGCAGTTCTTC CAVEPTRAGPFGEQFF
TRBJ1-3 19 - TRBV4-3 - TGCGCCAGCAGCCAAGATCTCGGCTTAGGCCGGAGCTCTGGAAACACCATATATTTT CASSQDLGLGRSSGNTIYF
TRBJ2-5 14 TRBD1 TRBV7-2 once TGTGCCAGCAGACCCACAGGGGGTCAAGAGACCCAGTACTTC CASRPTGGQETQYF
TRBJ2-2 17 - TRBV5-1 once TGCGCCAGCAGTTTTTTGGGAGGGACAGGTGACACCGGGGAGCTGTTTTTT CASSFLGGTGDTGELFF
TRBJ1-2 13 - TRBV2 - TGTGCCAGGTGGGACAACATCAACTATGGCTACACCTTC CARWDNINYGYTF
TRBJ2-7 14 - TRBV9 - TGTGCCAGCAGCGTAGATCCACTATCCTACGAGCAGTACTTC CASSVDPLSYEQYF
TRBJ2-1 15 - TRBV7-2 - TGTGCCAGCAGCTTAGAGTTACTCTCAGGGGGAGGGCAGTTCTTC CASSLELLSGGGQFF
TRBJ1-6 16 TRBD1 TRBV18 - TGTGCCAGCTCACCATCAAGGACAGGGGAGGCTTCACCCCTCCACTTT CASSPSRTGEASPLHF
TRBJ2-7 11 - TRBV4-1 - TGCGCCAGCAGCAACAGCTACGAGCAGTACTTC CASSNSYEQYF
TRBJ2-5 16 TRBD2 TRBV9 - TGTGCCAGCAGCGTAGGAAGTAGCGGGACGGGCGAGACCCAGTACTTC CASSVGSSGTGETQYF
TRBJ2-2 15 - TRBV14 - TGTGCCAGCAGCCGAGAGATCGGGAACACCGGGGAGCTGTTTTTT CASSREIGNTGELFF
TRBJ2-7 13 - TRBV18 - TGTGCCAGCTCCCCCGGGGTGCCCTACGAGCAGTACTTC CASSPGVPYEQYF
TRBJ1-6 13 - TRBV19 - TGTGCCAGTAACTTAGTACAGAATTCACCCCTCCACTTT CASNLVQNSPLHF
TRBJ2-1 12 - TRBV30 - TGTGCCTGGAAACAGGGTTACAATGAGCAGTTCTTC CAWKQGYNEQFF
TRBJ1-2 14 - TRBV5-1 once TGCGCCAGCAGCCCCTCTCTTCGGGGGGTGGGCTACACCTTC CASSPSLRGVGYTF
TRBJ2-7 16 TRBD2 TRBV11-2 - TGTGCCAGCAGCTTAGGGGGAGGGTCACTCACCTACGAGCAGTACTTC CASSLGGGSLTYEQYF
TRBJ1-5 15 TRBD1 TRBV9 - TGTGCCAGCAGCGTAGAGGGGGCCAGCAATCAGCCCCAGCATTTT CASSVEGASNQPQHF
TRBJ2-7 16 - TRBV5-1 - TGCGCCAGCAGCTTGGAATTTGTGGGACTCGGATACGAGCAGTACTTC CASSLEFVGLGYEQYF
TRBJ2-7 16 - TRBV5-4 - TGTGCCAGCAGCTTGGGGGCCTCGGGAGCCTCCTACGAGCAGTACTTC CASSLGASGASYEQYF
TRBJ2-3 17 TRBD2 TRBV5-8 - TGTGCCAGCAGCTTGGGACTGGGACTAGGCACCACAGATACGCAGTATTTT CASSLGLGLGTTDTQYF
TRBJ1-1 15 - TRBV7-2 - TGTGCCAGCAGCTTAGATGGGGGGTTGGACACTGAAGCTTTCTTT CASSLDGGLDTEAFF
TRBJ1-1 14 TRBD1 TRBV9 - TGTGCCAGCAGCGTAGGAGACAGGGGCCCCGAAGCTTTCTTT CASSVGDRGPEAFF
TRBJ2-1 13 TRBD2 TRBV10-3 - TGTGCCATCAGGAGCGGGGGCTACAATGAGCAGTTCTTC CAIRSGGYNEQFF
TRBJ2-1 21 TRBD2 TRBV3-1/TRBV3-2 - TGTGCCAGCAGCCAATATTTCGGGCTAGCGGGGGTGACAAGCACCTACAATGAGCAGTTCTTC CASSQYFGLAGVTSTYNEQFF
TRBJ1-6 14 TRBD1 TRBV18 - TGTGCCAGCTCAGCCGGACAGGTTAATTCACCCCTCCACTTT CASSAGQVNSPLHF
TRBJ2-2 14 - TRBV27 - TGTGCCAGCAAGGGGCAGCCGAACACCGGGGAGCTGTTTTTT CASKGQPNTGELFF
TRBJ1-1 14 - TRBV21-1 once TGTGCCAGCAGCAATGTGACAGGGAACACTGAAGCTTTCTTT CASSNVTGNTEAFF
TRBJ1-4 14 - TRBV7-9 - TGTGCCAGCAGCGCATCCGGGACTAATGAAAAACTGTTTTTT CASSASGTNEKLFF
TRBJ2-5 17 TRBD2 TRBV5-1 - TGCGCCAGCAGCTTGGTCCCCCGGACTAGCGGGAGAGAGACCCAGTACTTC CASSLVPRTSGRETQYF
TRBJ2-3 16 - TRBV24-1 once TGTGCCACCAGTGATTTCGCAGCCTTCGGGGTAGATACGCAGTATTTT CATSDFAAFGVDTQYF
TRBJ2-7 12 - TRBV11-1 - TGTGCCAGCAGTCGTGACAGCTACGAGCAGTACTTC CASSRDSYEQYF
TRBJ1-5 15 TRBD1 TRBV4-2 - TGTGCCAGCAGCCAAGCAGACAGGGGCAATCAGCCCCAGCATTTT CASSQADRGNQPQHF
TRBJ1-6 12 - TRBV7-2 - TGTGCCAGCAGCTTAGGGGGAGTACCCCTCCACTTT CASSLGGVPLHF
TRBJ2-6 17 - TRBV7-8 - TGTGCCAGCAGTATAGGGTGGGGCAATTCCGGGGCCAACGTCCTGACTTTC CASSIGWGNSGANVLTF
TRBJ1-5 16 - TRBV4-2 - TGTGCCAGCAGCCAAGAGAGGACAGATAGCAATCAGCCCCAGCATTTT CASSQERTDSNQPQHF
TRBJ1-2 13 - TRBV12-3/TRBV12-4 - TGTGCCAGCACTGGGGGCGACCCCTATGGCTACACCTTC CASTGGDPYGYTF
TRBJ2-2 16 TRBD2 TRBV5-5 - TGTGCCAGCACGCCCCGGGGGGGGCTTAACACCGGGGAGCTGTTTTTT CASTPRGGLNTGELFF
TRBJ2-1 15 TRBD1 TRBV28 once TGTGCCAGCAGTTTATGGGGGGACAGGGGCAATGAGCAGTTCTTC CASSLWGDRGNEQFF
TRBJ1-1 13 - TRBV3-1/TRBV3-2 - TGTGCCAGCAGCCAAGGGGGCCCTGTCGGAGCTTTCTTT CASSQGGPVGAFF